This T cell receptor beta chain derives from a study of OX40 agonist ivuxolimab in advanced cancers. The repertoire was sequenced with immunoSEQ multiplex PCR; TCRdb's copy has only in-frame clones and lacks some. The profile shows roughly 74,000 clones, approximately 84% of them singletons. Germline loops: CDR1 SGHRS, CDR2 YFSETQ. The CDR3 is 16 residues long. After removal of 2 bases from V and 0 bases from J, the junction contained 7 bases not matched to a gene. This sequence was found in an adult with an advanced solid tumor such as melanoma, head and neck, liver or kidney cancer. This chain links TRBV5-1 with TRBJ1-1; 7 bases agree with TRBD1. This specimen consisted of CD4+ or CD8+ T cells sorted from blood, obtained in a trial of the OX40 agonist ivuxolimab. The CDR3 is CASSLGQDSMNTEAFF. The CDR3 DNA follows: TGCGCCAGCAGCTTAGGACAGGACTCAATGAACACTGAAGCTTTCTTT. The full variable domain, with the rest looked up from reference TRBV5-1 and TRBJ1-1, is KAGVTQTPRYLIKTRGQQVTLSCSPISGHRSVSWYQQTPGQGLQFLFEYFSETQRNKGNFPGRFSGRQFSNSRSEMNVSTLELGDSALYLCASSLGQDSMNTEAFFGQGTRLTVV.